This T cell receptor (beta chain) was sequenced in a study of blood T cell repertoires in COVID-19. Study summary: Samples came from the United States, Italy and Spain, spanning acute and convalescent COVID-19. Nucleic acid was either cDNA or gDNA, and it came from T cells, B-cell-depleted T cells, or PBMCs.

Authors' methods: Amplifying reference gene primers gave estimates of nucleated cell counts. Some clones are missing from TCRdb's copy, which holds only in-frame ones; the method was immunoSEQ multiplex PCR. V, J and clone size are taken as reported in that table, and D and trimming were inferred from the DNA itself. Seen here are 75,000 to 90,000 clones, more than 75% observed once, and the top ten hold 8%. V dropped 2 bases and J dropped 0; count of bases not matched to a gene: 2. The CDR3 runs to 15 residues. Germline V gives CDR1 MNHEY, CDR2 SVGAGI. Sequencing input: peripheral blood. The TCR comes from a man older than 75 with active or convalescent COVID-19. V and J are TRBV6-5 and TRBJ2-3; 7 positions agree with TRBD2. The CDR3 DNA reads as TGTGCCAGCAGTTACCGTAGCGGGAGCACAGATACGCAGTATTTT. It translates to CASSYRSGSTDTQYF.